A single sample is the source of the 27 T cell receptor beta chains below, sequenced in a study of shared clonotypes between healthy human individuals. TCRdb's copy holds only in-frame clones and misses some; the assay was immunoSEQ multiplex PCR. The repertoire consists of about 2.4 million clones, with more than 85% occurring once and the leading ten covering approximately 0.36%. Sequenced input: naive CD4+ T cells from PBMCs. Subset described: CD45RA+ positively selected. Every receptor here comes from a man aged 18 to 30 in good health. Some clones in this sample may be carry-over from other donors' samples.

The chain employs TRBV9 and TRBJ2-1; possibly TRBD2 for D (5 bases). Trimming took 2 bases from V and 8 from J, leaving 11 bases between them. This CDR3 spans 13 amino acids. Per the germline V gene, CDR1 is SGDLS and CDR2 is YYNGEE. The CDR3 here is CASSVGVEDEQFF. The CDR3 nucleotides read TGTGCCAGCAGCGTTGGAGTGGAGGATGAGCAGTTCTTC.

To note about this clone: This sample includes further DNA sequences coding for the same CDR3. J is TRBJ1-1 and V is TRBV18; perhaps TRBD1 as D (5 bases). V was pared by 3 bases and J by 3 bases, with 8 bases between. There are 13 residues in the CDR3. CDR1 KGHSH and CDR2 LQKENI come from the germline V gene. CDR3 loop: CASSPRADTEAFF. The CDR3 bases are TGTGCCAGCTCACCCAGGGCCGACACTGAAGCTTTCTTT.

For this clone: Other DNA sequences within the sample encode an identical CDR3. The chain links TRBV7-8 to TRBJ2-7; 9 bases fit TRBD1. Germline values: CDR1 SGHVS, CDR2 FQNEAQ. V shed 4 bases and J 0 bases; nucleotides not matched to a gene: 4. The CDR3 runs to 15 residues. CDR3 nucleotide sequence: TGTGCCAGCAGCTCCTACAGGGGGCGCTCCTACGAGCAGTACTTC. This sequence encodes CASSSYRGRSYEQYF. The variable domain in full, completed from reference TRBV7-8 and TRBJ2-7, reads GAGVSQSPRYKVAKRGQDVALRCDPISGHVSLFWYQQALGQGPEFLTYFQNEAQLDKSGLPSDRFFAERPEGSVSTLKIQRTQQEDSAVYLCASSSYRGRSYEQYFGPGTRLTVT.

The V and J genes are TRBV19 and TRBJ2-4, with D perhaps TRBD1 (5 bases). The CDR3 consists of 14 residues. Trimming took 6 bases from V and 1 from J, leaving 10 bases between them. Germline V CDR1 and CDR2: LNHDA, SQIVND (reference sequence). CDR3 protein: CASSRDAAKNIQYF. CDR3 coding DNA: TGTGCCAGTAGCAGGGATGCGGCCAAAAACATTCAGTACTTC.

This chain's CDR3 is CASSLGGDKLQYF. The CDR3 bases are TGCGCCAGCAGCTTGGGGGGTGACAAACTTCAGTACTTC. This chain connects TRBV5-1 to TRBJ2-7, with D uncertain. Trimming took off 0 bases at V and 10 bases at J, with 14 bases between the two ends. The CDR3 runs to 13 residues. Germline-derived CDR1 and CDR2 are SGHRS and YFSETQ. Full variable domain (rest looked up from reference TRBV5-1 and TRBJ2-7): KAGVTQTPRYLIKTRGQQVTLSCSPISGHRSVSWYQQTPGQGLQFLFEYFSETQRNKGNFPGRFSGRQFSNSRSEMNVSTLELGDSALYLCASSLGGDKLQYFGPGTRLTVT.

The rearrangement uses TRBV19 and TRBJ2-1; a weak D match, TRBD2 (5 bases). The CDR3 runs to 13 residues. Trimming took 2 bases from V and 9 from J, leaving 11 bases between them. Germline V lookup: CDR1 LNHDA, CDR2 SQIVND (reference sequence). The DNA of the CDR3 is TGTGCCAGTAGTATAAGAGGGTCGGCTGAGCAGTTCTTC. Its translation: CASSIRGSAEQFF.

The CDR3 spells CATGTGRETQYF. The DNA of the CDR3 is TGTGCCACCGGGACTGGAAGAGAGACCCAGTACTTC. The chain links TRBV28 to TRBJ2-5; TRBD2 might be the D (6 bases). CDR3 length: 12 residues. Germline lookup yields CDR1 MDHEN and CDR2 SYDVKM. With 10 bases removed from V and 4 bases from J, the gap between germline ends came to 13 bases.

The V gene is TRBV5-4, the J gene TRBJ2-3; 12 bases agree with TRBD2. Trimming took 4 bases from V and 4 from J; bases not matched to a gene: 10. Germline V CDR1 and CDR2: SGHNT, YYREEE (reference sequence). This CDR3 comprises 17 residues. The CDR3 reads CASSPGTSGRRSDTQYF. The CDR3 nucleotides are TGTGCCAGCAGCCCTGGAACTAGCGGGAGGAGGTCAGATACGCAGTATTTT.

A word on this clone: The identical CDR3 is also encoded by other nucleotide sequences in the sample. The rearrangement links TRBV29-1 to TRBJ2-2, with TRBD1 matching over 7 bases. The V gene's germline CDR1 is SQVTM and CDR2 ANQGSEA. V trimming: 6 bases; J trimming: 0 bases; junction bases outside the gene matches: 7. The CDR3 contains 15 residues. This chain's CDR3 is CSVLRQGANTGELFF. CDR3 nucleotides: TGCAGCGTGTTAAGGCAGGGGGCGAACACCGGGGAGCTGTTTTTT.

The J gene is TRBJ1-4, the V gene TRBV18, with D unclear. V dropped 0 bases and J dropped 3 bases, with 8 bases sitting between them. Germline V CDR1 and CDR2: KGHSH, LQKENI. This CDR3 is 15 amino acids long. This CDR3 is CASSPPGGPNEKLFF. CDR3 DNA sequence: TGTGCCAGCTCACCACCGGGAGGGCCTAATGAAAAACTGTTTTTT.

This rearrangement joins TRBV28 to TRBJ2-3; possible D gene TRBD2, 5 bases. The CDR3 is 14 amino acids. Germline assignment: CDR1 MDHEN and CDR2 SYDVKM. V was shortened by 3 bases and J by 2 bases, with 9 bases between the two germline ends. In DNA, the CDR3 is TGTGCCAGCAGTTTCGCCGACTACACAGATACGCAGTATTTT. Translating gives CASSFADYTDTQYF.

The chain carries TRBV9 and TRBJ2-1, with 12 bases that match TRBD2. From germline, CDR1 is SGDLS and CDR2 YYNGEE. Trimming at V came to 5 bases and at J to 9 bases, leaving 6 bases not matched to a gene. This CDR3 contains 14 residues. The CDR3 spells CASRGLAGSSEQFF. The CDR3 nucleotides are TGTGCCAGCAGAGGACTAGCGGGGAGTAGTGAGCAGTTCTTC.

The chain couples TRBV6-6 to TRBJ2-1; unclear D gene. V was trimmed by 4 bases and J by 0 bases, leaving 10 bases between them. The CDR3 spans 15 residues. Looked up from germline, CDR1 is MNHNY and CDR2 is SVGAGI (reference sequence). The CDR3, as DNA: TGTGCCAGCAGTTTGGCCGTTAGCTCCTACAATGAGCAGTTCTTC. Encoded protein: CASSLAVSSYNEQFF.

The CDR3 is CASSLSGSNNEQFF. In DNA form, the CDR3 reads TGTGCCAGCAGCTTAAGTGGCAGTAATAATGAGCAGTTCTTC. The chain uses TRBV7-2 and TRBJ2-1; no clear D gene. Trimming took 2 bases from V and 7 from J, leaving 12 bases between them. The CDR3 is 14 amino acids. In germline, CDR1 is SGHTA, CDR2 FQGNSA.

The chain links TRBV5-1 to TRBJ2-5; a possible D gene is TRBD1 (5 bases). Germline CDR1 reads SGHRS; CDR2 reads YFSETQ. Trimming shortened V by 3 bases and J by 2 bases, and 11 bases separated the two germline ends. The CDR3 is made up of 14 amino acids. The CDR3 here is CASSSDSIQETQYF. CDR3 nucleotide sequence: TGCGCCAGCAGCTCAGACAGCATACAAGAGACCCAGTACTTC.

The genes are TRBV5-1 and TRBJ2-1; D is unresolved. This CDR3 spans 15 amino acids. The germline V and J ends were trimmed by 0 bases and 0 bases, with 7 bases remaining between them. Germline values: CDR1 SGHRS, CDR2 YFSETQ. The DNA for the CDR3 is TGCGCCAGCAGCTTGGTAAAGGGCTCCTACAATGAGCAGTTCTTC. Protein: CASSLVKGSYNEQFF.

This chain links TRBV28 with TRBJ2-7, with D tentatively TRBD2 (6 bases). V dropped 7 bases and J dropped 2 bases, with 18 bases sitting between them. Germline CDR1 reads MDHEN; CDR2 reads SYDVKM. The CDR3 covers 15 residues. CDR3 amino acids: CASTTGGLRTYEQYF. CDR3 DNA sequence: TGTGCCAGCACCACTGGGGGACTGAGGACCTACGAGCAGTACTTC.

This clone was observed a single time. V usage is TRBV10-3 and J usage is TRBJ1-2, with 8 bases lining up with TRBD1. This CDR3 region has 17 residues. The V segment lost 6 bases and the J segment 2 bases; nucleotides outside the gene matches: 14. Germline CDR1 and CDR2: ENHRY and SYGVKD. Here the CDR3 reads CAISVETGVGKNYGYTF. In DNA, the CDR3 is TGTGCCATCAGCGTAGAGACAGGGGTAGGGAAGAACTATGGCTACACCTTC.

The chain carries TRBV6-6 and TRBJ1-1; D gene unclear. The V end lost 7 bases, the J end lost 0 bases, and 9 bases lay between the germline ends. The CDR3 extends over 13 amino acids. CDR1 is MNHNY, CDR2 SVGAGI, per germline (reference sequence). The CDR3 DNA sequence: TGTGCCAGCAAGACTCCGATGAACACTGAAGCTTTCTTT. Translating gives CASKTPMNTEAFF.

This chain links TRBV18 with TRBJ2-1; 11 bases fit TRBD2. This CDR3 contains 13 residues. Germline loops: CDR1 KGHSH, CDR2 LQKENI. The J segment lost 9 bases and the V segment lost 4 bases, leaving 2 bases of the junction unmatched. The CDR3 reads CASSLTSGSEQFF. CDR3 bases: TGTGCCAGCTCACTCACTAGCGGGAGTGAGCAGTTCTTC. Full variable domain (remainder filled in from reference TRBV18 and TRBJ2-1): NAGVMQNPRHLVRRRGQEARLRCSPMKGHSHVYWYRQLPEEGLKFMVYLQKENIIDESGMPKERFSAEFPKEGPSILRIQQVVRGDSAAYFCASSLTSGSEQFFGPGTRLTVL.

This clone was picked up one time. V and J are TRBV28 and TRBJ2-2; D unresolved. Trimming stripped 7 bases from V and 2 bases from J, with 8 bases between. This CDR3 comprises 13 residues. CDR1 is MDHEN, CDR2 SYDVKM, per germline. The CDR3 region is CASISRNTGELFF. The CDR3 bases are TGTGCCAGCATCTCGCGAAACACCGGGGAGCTGTTTTTT. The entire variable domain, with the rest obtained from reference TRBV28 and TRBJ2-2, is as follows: DVKVTQSSRYLVKRTGEKVFLECVQDMDHENMFWYRQDPGLGLRLIYFSYDVKMKEKGDIPEGYSVSREKKERFSLILESASTNQTSMYLCASISRNTGELFFGEGSRLTVL.

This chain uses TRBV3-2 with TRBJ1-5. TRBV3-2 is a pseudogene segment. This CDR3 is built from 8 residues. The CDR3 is CASSPQHF. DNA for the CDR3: TGTGCCAGCAGCCCCCAGCATTTT.

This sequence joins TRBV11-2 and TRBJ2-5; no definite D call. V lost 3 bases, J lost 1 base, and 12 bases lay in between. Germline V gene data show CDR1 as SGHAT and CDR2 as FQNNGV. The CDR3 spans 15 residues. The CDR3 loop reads CASSFLMAAQETQYF. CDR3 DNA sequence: TGTGCCAGCAGCTTCCTAATGGCAGCCCAAGAGACCCAGTACTTC.

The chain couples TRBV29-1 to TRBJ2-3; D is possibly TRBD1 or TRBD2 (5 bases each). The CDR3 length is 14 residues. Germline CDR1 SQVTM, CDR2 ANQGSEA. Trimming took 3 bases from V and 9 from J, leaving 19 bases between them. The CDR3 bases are TGCAGCGTTGACTCGGAGCTTCACGGGGACACGCAGTATTTT. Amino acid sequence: CSVDSELHGDTQYF.

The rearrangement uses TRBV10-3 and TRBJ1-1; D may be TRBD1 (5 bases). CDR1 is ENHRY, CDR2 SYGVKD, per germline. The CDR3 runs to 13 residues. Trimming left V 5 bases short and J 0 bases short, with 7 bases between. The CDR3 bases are TGTGCCATCAGTTTGGGGGTGAACACTGAAGCTTTCTTT. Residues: CAISLGVNTEAFF.

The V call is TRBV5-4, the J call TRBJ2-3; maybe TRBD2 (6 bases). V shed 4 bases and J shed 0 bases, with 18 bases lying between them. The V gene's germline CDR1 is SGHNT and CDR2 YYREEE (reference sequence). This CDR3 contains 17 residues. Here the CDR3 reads CASSLRRGRTSTDTQYF. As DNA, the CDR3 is TGTGCCAGCAGCCTCAGGAGGGGCAGAACTAGCACAGATACGCAGTATTTT.

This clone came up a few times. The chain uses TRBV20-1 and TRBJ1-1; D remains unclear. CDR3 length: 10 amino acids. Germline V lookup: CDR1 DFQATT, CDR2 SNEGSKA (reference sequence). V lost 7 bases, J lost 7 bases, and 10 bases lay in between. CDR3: CSVSTFEAFF. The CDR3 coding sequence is TGCAGTGTGTCGACCTTTGAAGCTTTCTTT.